The rows below give T cell receptor beta chains drawn from one sample of a study of T cells in Graves' hyperthyroidism and ophthalmopathy. TCRdb re-derived calls from the multiplex PCR reads in MiXCR, one entry per CDR3 protein. The sample contains 350,000 to 400,000 distinct CDR3 sequences, around 14% of which appear only once. The source material was blood. Receptors originate from a woman in her 30s with Graves' hyperthyroidism. Each CDR3 is given with its conserved first and last residue. D genes are given only for firm matches. The listing skips clone size in some rows; elsewhere it reads once, few, many or a size class.

CDR3nt: TGTGCCAGCTCACCACAGGGCTATGGATACAATGAGCAGTTCTTC
CDR3aa: CASSPQGYGYNEQFF
len: 15
v_gene: TRBV18
abundance: many
j_gene: TRBJ2-1
d_gene: .

CDR3nt: TGTGCCAGCACACCGGGAGGTGCAGCCAAAAACATTCAGTACTTC
CDR3aa: CASTPGGAAKNIQYF
len: 15
v_gene: TRBV6-2/TRBV6-3
abundance: .
j_gene: TRBJ2-4
d_gene: TRBD2

CDR3nt: TGTGCCAGCAGTTTATATGGGCTACGGGGAGGGGGCTTGAGCAATCAGCCCCAGCATTTT
CDR3aa: CASSLYGLRGGGLSNQPQHF
len: 20
v_gene: TRBV28
abundance: .
j_gene: TRBJ1-5
d_gene: TRBD1

CDR3nt: TGTGCCATCAGTGAGGCTTCAGGGGGAGATACGCAGTATTTT
CDR3aa: CAISEASGGDTQYF
len: 14
v_gene: TRBV10-3
abundance: .
j_gene: TRBJ2-3
d_gene: TRBD1

CDR3nt: TGTGCCAGCTCACCACCCGGCGGGCCCGCGATCTCCTACGAGCAGTACTTC
CDR3aa: CASSPPGGPAISYEQYF
len: 17
v_gene: TRBV18
abundance: many
j_gene: TRBJ2-7
d_gene: .

CDR3nt: TGCAGCGTTGAAGATGGAGGGACAGGGGGGTTCTTC
CDR3aa: CSVEDGGTGGFF
len: 12
v_gene: TRBV29-1
abundance: few
j_gene: TRBJ2-1
d_gene: TRBD1

CDR3nt: TGTGCCAGCAGCCGCAGGGGGGCGGATACGCAGTATTTT
CDR3aa: CASSRRGADTQYF
len: 13
v_gene: TRBV3-1
abundance: many
j_gene: TRBJ2-3
d_gene: .

CDR3nt: TGTGCCAGCAGGAGGACTAGCGGGCCCTACGAGCAGTACTTC
CDR3aa: CASRRTSGPYEQYF
len: 14
v_gene: TRBV6-1
abundance: many
j_gene: TRBJ2-7
d_gene: TRBD2

CDR3nt: TGCAGTGCTAGAGATTTAGGGTATGGCTACACCTTC
CDR3aa: CSARDLGYGYTF
len: 12
v_gene: TRBV20-1
abundance: many
j_gene: TRBJ1-2
d_gene: .

CDR3nt: TGTGCCTGGGACCCATTAAGAACCGGGACGGAGAACACTGAAGCTTTCTTT
CDR3aa: CAWDPLRTGTENTEAFF
len: 17
v_gene: TRBV30
abundance: many
j_gene: TRBJ1-1
d_gene: .

CDR3nt: TGTGCCAGCAGCTTAACGTGGCCAGGGGAGACCCAGTACTTC
CDR3aa: CASSLTWPGETQYF
len: 14
v_gene: TRBV7-9
abundance: many
j_gene: TRBJ2-5
d_gene: .

CDR3nt: TGCGCCAGCAGAGCAGGACAGGGGCCCTCGAGCTCCTACGAGCAGTACTTC
CDR3aa: CASRAGQGPSSSYEQYF
len: 17
v_gene: TRBV5-1
abundance: .
j_gene: TRBJ2-7
d_gene: TRBD1

CDR3nt: TGTGCCAGCAGCTTGTGGGCCAAAGGTACCGGGGAGCTGTTTTTT
CDR3aa: CASSLWAKGTGELFF
len: 15
v_gene: TRBV5-6
abundance: few
j_gene: TRBJ2-2
d_gene: .

CDR3nt: TGTGCCAGCAGTCCCCAGCGGGAGGGCCTTGAGGAGCAGTACTTC
CDR3aa: CASSPQREGLEEQYF
len: 15
v_gene: TRBV7-9
abundance: many
j_gene: TRBJ2-7
d_gene: TRBD2

CDR3nt: TGTGCCAGCAGTCGGACTAGCGGGGGATCGGAGCAGTACTTC
CDR3aa: CASSRTSGGSEQYF
len: 14
v_gene: TRBV12-3/TRBV12-4
abundance: many
j_gene: TRBJ2-7
d_gene: TRBD2

CDR3nt: TGCAGTGCTAGAACGACAGCGAACACTGAAGCTTTCTTT
CDR3aa: CSARTTANTEAFF
len: 13
v_gene: TRBV20-1
abundance: many
j_gene: TRBJ1-1
d_gene: .

CDR3nt: TGTGCCAGCAGCTTCGCTAGCGGGAGGTCCTACAATGAGCAGTTCTTC
CDR3aa: CASSFASGRSYNEQFF
len: 16
v_gene: TRBV11-2
abundance: many
j_gene: TRBJ2-1
d_gene: TRBD2

CDR3nt: TGTGCCAGCATAAAAGCCGGACAGGCCGAAATGAAGCCCCAGCATTTT
CDR3aa: CASIKAGQAEMKPQHF
len: 16
v_gene: TRBV28
abundance: few
j_gene: TRBJ1-5
d_gene: TRBD1

CDR3nt: TGTGCCAGCAGCCAAGGTGTAGGCTCCGGGGGCGAGCAGTACTTC
CDR3aa: CASSQGVGSGGEQYF
len: 15
v_gene: TRBV3-1
abundance: many
j_gene: TRBJ2-7
d_gene: .

CDR3nt: TGTGCCAGCAGTTTGGGTAGCGGGATTAGCACAGATACGCAGTATTTT
CDR3aa: CASSLGSGISTDTQYF
len: 16
v_gene: TRBV28
abundance: many
j_gene: TRBJ2-3
d_gene: TRBD2

CDR3nt: TGCGCCAGCAGTGTGACCACCTCGGGCACTGAAGCTTTCTTT
CDR3aa: CASSVTTSGTEAFF
len: 14
v_gene: TRBV10-1
abundance: .
j_gene: TRBJ1-1
d_gene: .

CDR3nt: TGCAGTGCTAGCGGCGGAGGACGTCGTTTTCAGCCCCAGCATTTT
CDR3aa: CSASGGGRRFQPQHF
len: 15
v_gene: TRBV20-1
abundance: many
j_gene: TRBJ1-5
d_gene: .

CDR3nt: TGTGCCAGCAGCTTATCGGGGACAGGGTCGACCTTCTATGGCTACACCTTC
CDR3aa: CASSLSGTGSTFYGYTF
len: 17
v_gene: TRBV7-9
abundance: .
j_gene: TRBJ1-2
d_gene: TRBD1

CDR3nt: TGTGCCAGCAGCCGCCTTTGGGCCAACGTCCTGACTTTC
CDR3aa: CASSRLWANVLTF
len: 13
v_gene: TRBV13
abundance: many
j_gene: TRBJ2-6
d_gene: .

CDR3nt: TGTGCCAGCAGTGAATCCGTGACCTACGAGCAGTACTTC
CDR3aa: CASSESVTYEQYF
len: 13
v_gene: TRBV2
abundance: many
j_gene: TRBJ2-7
d_gene: .

CDR3nt: TGTGCCAGCTCCACGATCGGGGTTCTTTCACCCCTCCACTTT
CDR3aa: CASSTIGVLSPLHF
len: 14
v_gene: TRBV28
abundance: many
j_gene: TRBJ1-6
d_gene: .

CDR3nt: TGTGCCAGCAGTTTCTTCCAGCGGGAGGACCAAGAGACCCAGTACTTC
CDR3aa: CASSFFQREDQETQYF
len: 16
v_gene: TRBV28
abundance: many
j_gene: TRBJ2-5
d_gene: TRBD2

CDR3nt: TGTGCCAGCAGCTCATCAGGAGACCTATACGAGCAGTACTTC
CDR3aa: CASSSSGDLYEQYF
len: 14
v_gene: TRBV5-4
abundance: .
j_gene: TRBJ2-7
d_gene: .

CDR3nt: TGTGCCATCAGCGAAACTCCCCACCTGATCTCAGGTCTTACATCCTACGAGCAGTACTTC
CDR3aa: CAISETPHLISGLTSYEQYF
len: 20
v_gene: TRBV10-3
abundance: .
j_gene: TRBJ2-7
d_gene: .

CDR3nt: TGTGCCAGCGGCATAGGAGGGAAGAGAGGTGATGAAAAACTGTTTTTT
CDR3aa: CASGIGGKRGDEKLFF
len: 16
v_gene: TRBV6-1
abundance: few
j_gene: TRBJ1-4
d_gene: .

CDR3nt: TGTGCCAGCAGTTTACCCCACAGCGGGGGAGCCTACGAGCAGTACTTC
CDR3aa: CASSLPHSGGAYEQYF
len: 16
v_gene: TRBV28
abundance: many
j_gene: TRBJ2-7
d_gene: TRBD2

CDR3nt: TGTGCCAGCAGTGAGCCTCTTGGGACTAGCGGGAGAAGGGAGCAGTACTTC
CDR3aa: CASSEPLGTSGRREQYF
len: 17
v_gene: TRBV2
abundance: many
j_gene: TRBJ2-7
d_gene: TRBD2

CDR3nt: TGTGCCAGCAGCTTAACTTCCCTTAGCGGGAGGGCCGTCTACGAGCAGTACTTC
CDR3aa: CASSLTSLSGRAVYEQYF
len: 18
v_gene: TRBV7-8
abundance: many
j_gene: TRBJ2-7
d_gene: TRBD2

CDR3nt: TGCGCCAGCAGCTTGGGAACGGGAGGAGGCACAGATACGCAGTATTTT
CDR3aa: CASSLGTGGGTDTQYF
len: 16
v_gene: TRBV5-1
abundance: many
j_gene: TRBJ2-3
d_gene: TRBD2

CDR3nt: TGTGCCAGCAGTCGAGGACTAGCGGGACGAAAAGATACGCAGTATTTT
CDR3aa: CASSRGLAGRKDTQYF
len: 16
v_gene: TRBV6-1
abundance: .
j_gene: TRBJ2-3
d_gene: TRBD2

CDR3nt: TGTGCCAGCAGCCCAAGCGGGACGGAAACAGATACGCAGTATTTT
CDR3aa: CASSPSGTETDTQYF
len: 15
v_gene: TRBV7-6
abundance: many
j_gene: TRBJ2-3
d_gene: TRBD2

CDR3nt: TGCGCCAGCAGTTATCAACAGGGGGCTACTTCCTATAATTCACCCCTCCACTTT
CDR3aa: CASSYQQGATSYNSPLHF
len: 18
v_gene: TRBV5-1
abundance: .
j_gene: TRBJ1-6
d_gene: TRBD1

CDR3nt: TGTGCCAGCAGGAGGGAGGTTGGGGAGCAGTACTTC
CDR3aa: CASRREVGEQYF
len: 12
v_gene: TRBV6-1
abundance: many
j_gene: TRBJ2-7
d_gene: .

CDR3nt: TGTGCCAGCTCACCACCGGCTAGCGGATCCAATGAGCAGTTCTTC
CDR3aa: CASSPPASGSNEQFF
len: 15
v_gene: TRBV18
abundance: many
j_gene: TRBJ2-1
d_gene: TRBD2

CDR3nt: TGTGCCAGCTCTAGGGGGCGGGATGGCTACAATGAGCAGTTCTTC
CDR3aa: CASSRGRDGYNEQFF
len: 15
v_gene: TRBV6-1
abundance: few
j_gene: TRBJ2-1
d_gene: .

CDR3nt: TGTGCCAGCAGTTTATCCCGCGGCTACGAGCAGTACTTC
CDR3aa: CASSLSRGYEQYF
len: 13
v_gene: TRBV27
abundance: many
j_gene: TRBJ2-7
d_gene: .

CDR3nt: TGTGCCAGCAGTTTCCCACCGACGGGTGGGAACACTGAAGCTTTCTTT
CDR3aa: CASSFPPTGGNTEAFF
len: 16
v_gene: TRBV27
abundance: many
j_gene: TRBJ1-1
d_gene: .

CDR3nt: TGCAGTGCTTTAGGACCTACTAGCGGGCTTAGCACAGATACGCAGTATTTT
CDR3aa: CSALGPTSGLSTDTQYF
len: 17
v_gene: TRBV20-1
abundance: many
j_gene: TRBJ2-3
d_gene: TRBD2

CDR3nt: TGTGCCAGCAGTGGACAAGTGGGCACCAATCAGCCCCAGCATTTT
CDR3aa: CASSGQVGTNQPQHF
len: 15
v_gene: TRBV6-1
abundance: .
j_gene: TRBJ1-5
d_gene: .

CDR3nt: TGCGCCAGCAGCCTTACGGGGGCGGTAAACTACAATGAGCAGTTCTTC
CDR3aa: CASSLTGAVNYNEQFF
len: 16
v_gene: TRBV5-1
abundance: many
j_gene: TRBJ2-1
d_gene: .

CDR3nt: TGTGCCAGCAGTAGAAAAGAGGGACTCCTCTCCTACAATGAGCAGTTCTTC
CDR3aa: CASSRKEGLLSYNEQFF
len: 17
v_gene: TRBV2
abundance: many
j_gene: TRBJ2-1
d_gene: .

CDR3nt: TGCAGTGCAAATACCGGGGACAAGTGGGCAGAGACCCAGTACTTC
CDR3aa: CSANTGDKWAETQYF
len: 15
v_gene: TRBV20-1
abundance: few
j_gene: TRBJ2-5
d_gene: .

CDR3nt: TGCAGTGCTAGTGCTAGCGGGCGTTCCTACGAGCAGTACTTC
CDR3aa: CSASASGRSYEQYF
len: 14
v_gene: TRBV20-1
abundance: .
j_gene: TRBJ2-7
d_gene: TRBD2

CDR3nt: TGTGCCAGCAGCTTAGACCTCCGGGAGGGTTTAACAGATACGCAGTATTTT
CDR3aa: CASSLDLREGLTDTQYF
len: 17
v_gene: TRBV11-2
abundance: .
j_gene: TRBJ2-3
d_gene: TRBD2

CDR3nt: TGCGCCAGCAGCGAGCTGACAGTTAACTATGGCTACACCTTC
CDR3aa: CASSELTVNYGYTF
len: 14
v_gene: TRBV5-1
abundance: .
j_gene: TRBJ1-2
d_gene: .

CDR3nt: TGTGCCAGCAGCTCGGGACTAGCGGGAGCAAACAATGAGCAGTTCTTC
CDR3aa: CASSSGLAGANNEQFF
len: 16
v_gene: TRBV11-2
abundance: .
j_gene: TRBJ2-1
d_gene: TRBD2

CDR3nt: TGTGCCAGCAGCTTAATCGGGGGTGCTGGGGCCAACGTCCTGACTTTC
CDR3aa: CASSLIGGAGANVLTF
len: 16
v_gene: TRBV7-2
abundance: .
j_gene: TRBJ2-6
d_gene: .

CDR3nt: TGCAGCGTTGAGACGACTAGCGGGAGGAATGAGCAGTTCTTC
CDR3aa: CSVETTSGRNEQFF
len: 14
v_gene: TRBV29-1
abundance: .
j_gene: TRBJ2-1
d_gene: TRBD2

CDR3nt: TGTGCCAGCAGTACTCCATGGGGGCAGAGCTCCTACGAGCAGTACTTC
CDR3aa: CASSTPWGQSSYEQYF
len: 16
v_gene: TRBV28
abundance: many
j_gene: TRBJ2-7
d_gene: .

CDR3nt: TGTGCCAGTAATACTACACGGACAGGCGTTTACGAGCAGTACTTC
CDR3aa: CASNTTRTGVYEQYF
len: 15
v_gene: TRBV19
abundance: .
j_gene: TRBJ2-7
d_gene: TRBD1

CDR3nt: TGTGCCAGCGGGACAGCAACTAATGAAAAACTGTTTTTT
CDR3aa: CASGTATNEKLFF
len: 13
v_gene: TRBV6-1
abundance: few
j_gene: TRBJ1-4
d_gene: TRBD1

CDR3nt: TGTGCCAGCAGTCAAAGGACAGGGAGTGGCTACACCTTC
CDR3aa: CASSQRTGSGYTF
len: 13
v_gene: TRBV27
abundance: .
j_gene: TRBJ1-2
d_gene: TRBD1